Presented here are 9 T cell receptor beta chains from one specimen sequenced in a study of a mutant IDH1 vaccine in newly diagnosed glioma (dated by TCRdb to the early 2020s). Receptor amplification or capture employed the immunoSEQ multiplex PCR assay. This is the immuneACCESS table as TCRdb keeps it, with only in-frame sequences that have V and J called. A part of the clones is gone; compared with another copy, unresolved V genes explain less than half, and the rest is unexplained. Across this sample there are tens of thousands of clones, with 93% seen only once. About 1.2% of the sample is in the top ten clones. The sample's time point, from its label and the paper: baseline, week 1 (first vaccination visit). The treatment or condition label corresponds to: pre-vaccination baseline after standard-of-care therapy. The specimen comprised PBMCs, sampled from a glioma patient treated with radiotherapy, temozolomide or both. These receptor sequences come from a middle-aged man with glioma.

To note about this clone: A junction boundary mismatches the germline segment, possibly from a read error. V gene TRBV7-7 combines with J gene TRBJ2-7; TRBD2 agrees at 7 bases. The CDR3 spans 15 residues. CDR1 and CDR2 (germline): SSHAT, FNYEAQ (reference sequence). The CDR3 region has the DNA TGTGCTAGCAGCCCTCGGGAGGCTAGCTTCGACGAGCAGTACTTC. It encodes CASSPREASFDEQYF. Full variable domain (missing parts from reference TRBV7-7 and TRBJ2-7): GAGVSQSPRYKVTKRGQDVTLRCDPISSHATLYWYQQALGQGPEFLTYFNYEAQPDKSGLPSDRFSAERPEGSISTLTIQRTEQRDSAMYRCASSPREASFDEQYFGPGTRLTVT.

This sequence joins TRBV5-6 and TRBJ1-1; TRBD1 aligns across 8 bases. The V and J ends lost 3 bases and 1 base, in that order; junction bases with no gene match: 5. This CDR3 has 15 residues. Germline-derived CDR1 and CDR2 are SGHDT and YYEEEE. This CDR3 reads CASSSVGQANTEAFF. CDR3 sequence (DNA): TGTGCCAGCAGCTCCGTGGGACAGGCGAACACTGAAGCTTTCTTT.

This rearrangement joins TRBV7-9 to TRBJ2-5, with TRBD1 matching 9 bases. Per germline, CDR1 SEHNR and CDR2 FQNEAQ (reference sequence). V gave up 4 bases and J gave up 5 bases; unmatched junction bases: 8. The CDR3 is made up of 15 amino acids. The DNA for the CDR3 is TGTGCCAGCAGCTCTGTGACAGGGGGGGATGAGACCCAGTACTTC. As protein: CASSSVTGGDETQYF.

This clone was detected only a few times. The rearrangement links TRBV15 to TRBJ2-3; 10 bases match TRBD1. V lost 5 bases, J lost 2 bases, and 13 bases stayed unmatched. Per the germline V gene, CDR1 is LNHNV and CDR2 is YYDKDF (reference sequence). The CDR3 is 18 amino acids. The CDR3 here is CATSHLAGTGDITDTQYF. CDR3 coding DNA: TGTGCCACCAGCCACTTGGCCGGGACAGGGGATATCACAGATACGCAGTATTTT.

The chain carries TRBV6-5 and TRBJ1-1, with D maybe TRBD1 (5 bases). Germline V gene sequence: CDR1 MNHEY, CDR2 SVGAGI. This CDR3 comprises 14 residues. Trimming took 6 bases from V and 4 from J, leaving 15 bases between them. The CDR3: CASSPAGGITEAFF. As DNA, the CDR3 is TGTGCCAGCAGCCCCGCCGGGGGTATCACTGAAGCTTTCTTT.

This clone was seen more than once but under ten times. This chain uses TRBV28 with TRBJ2-2; D not resolved. CDR1 is MDHEN and CDR2 is SYDVKM in the germline V gene. The CDR3 spans 15 residues. Trimming removed 3 bases from V and 0 bases from J, with 8 bases in between. The CDR3 spells CASSLGNANTGELFF. Here the CDR3 DNA reads TGTGCCAGCAGTTTGGGGAACGCGAACACCGGGGAGCTGTTTTTT.

The gene calls are TRBV2 and TRBJ1-4, with D tentatively TRBD1 (5 bases). Germline CDR1 and CDR2: SNHLY and FYNNEI. This CDR3 contains 17 residues. The V gene lost 0 bases and the J gene lost 6 bases, with 17 bases spanning the gap. Here the CDR3 DNA reads TGTGCCAGCAGTGAAGCGGAAGCAGGGCCTGGAGATGAAAAACTGTTTTTT. The encoded protein is CASSEAEAGPGDEKLFF.

This clone has a single count. CDR3 amino acids: CASSQGPNTEAFF. The DNA for the CDR3 is TGTGCCAGCTCCCAGGGGCCGAACACTGAAGCTTTCTTT. The V call is TRBV7-7, the J call TRBJ1-1; the D gene is possibly TRBD1 (6 bases). Germline values: CDR1 SSHAT, CDR2 FNYEAQ (reference sequence). V lost 8 bases to trimming and J lost 1 base, with 11 bases between them. The CDR3 runs 13 residues.

The CDR3 is CASSLSEKGNTIYF. The CDR3 region has the DNA TGTGCCAGCAGCTTAAGTGAAAAAGGAAACACCATATATTTT. This chain links TRBV7-9 with TRBJ1-3, with unresolved D. The CDR3 contains 14 residues. V was shortened by 2 bases and J by 4 bases, with 9 bases between the two germline ends. The germline V gene has CDR1 SEHNR and CDR2 FQNEAQ (reference sequence).